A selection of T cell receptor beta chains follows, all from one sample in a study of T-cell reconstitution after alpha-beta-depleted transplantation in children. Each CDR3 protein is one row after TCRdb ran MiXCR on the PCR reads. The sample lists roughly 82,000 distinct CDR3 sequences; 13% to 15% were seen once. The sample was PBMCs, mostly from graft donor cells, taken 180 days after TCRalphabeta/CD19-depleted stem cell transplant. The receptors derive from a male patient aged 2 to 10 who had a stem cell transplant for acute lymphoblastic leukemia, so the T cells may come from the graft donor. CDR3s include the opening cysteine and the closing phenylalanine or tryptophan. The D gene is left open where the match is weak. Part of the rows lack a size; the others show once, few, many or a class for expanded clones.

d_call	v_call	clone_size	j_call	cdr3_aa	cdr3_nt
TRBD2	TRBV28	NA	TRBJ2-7	CASSFWNLAGQENEQYF	TGTGCCAGCAGTTTCTGGAATCTAGCGGGGCAGGAGAACGAGCAGTACTTC
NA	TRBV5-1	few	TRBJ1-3	CASSLEQFSGNTIYF	TGCGCCAGCAGCTTGGAACAGTTCTCTGGAAACACCATATATTTT
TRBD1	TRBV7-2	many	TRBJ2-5	CASSLGQGRQETQYF	TGTGCCAGCAGCTTGGGACAGGGGAGGCAAGAGACCCAGTACTTC
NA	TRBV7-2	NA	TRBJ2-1	CASSLKYLEQFF	TGTGCCAGCAGCTTAAAGTACCTTGAGCAGTTCTTC
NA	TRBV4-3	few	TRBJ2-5	CASSQDPQQETQYF	TGCGCCAGCAGCCAAGATCCCCAGCAAGAGACCCAGTACTTC
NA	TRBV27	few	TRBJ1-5	CASRRAITGKRGQPQHF	TGTGCCAGCCGACGCGCGATCACAGGGAAACGGGGACAGCCCCAGCATTTT
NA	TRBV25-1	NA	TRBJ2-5	CASSAVYQETQYF	TGTGCCAGCAGTGCAGTGTACCAAGAGACCCAGTACTTC
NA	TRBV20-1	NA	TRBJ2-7	CSASLGYEQYF	TGCAGTGCTAGCCTGGGATACGAGCAGTACTTC
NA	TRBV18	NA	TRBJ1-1	CASSPSGPGNTEAFF	TGTGCCAGCTCACCCTCTGGTCCAGGGAACACTGAAGCTTTCTTT
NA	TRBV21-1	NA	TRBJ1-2	CASSKRTGGGYTF	TGTGCCAGCAGCAAAAGGACAGGGGGTGGCTACACCTTC
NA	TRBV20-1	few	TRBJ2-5	CSASREGRIDTQYF	TGCAGTGCCTCCCGAGAGGGGCGGATTGATACCCAGTACTTC
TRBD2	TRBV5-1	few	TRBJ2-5	CASSSGTMETQYF	TGCGCCAGCAGCTCCGGGACTATGGAGACCCAGTACTTC
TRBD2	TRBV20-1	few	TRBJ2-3	CSAARLTSGSLHTDTQYF	TGCAGTGCTGCGAGATTGACTAGCGGGAGCTTACACACAGATACGCAGTATTTT
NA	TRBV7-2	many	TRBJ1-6	CASSPEGHHNSPLHF	TGTGCCAGCAGCCCTGAGGGACACCATAATTCACCCCTCCACTTT
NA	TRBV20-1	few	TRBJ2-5	CSARAQTVTKKTQYF	TGCAGTGCTAGAGCCCAAACGGTAACAAAGAAGACCCAGTACTTC
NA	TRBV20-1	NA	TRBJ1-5	CSASQDSNQPQHF	TGCAGTGCATCACAGGATAGCAATCAGCCCCAGCATTTT
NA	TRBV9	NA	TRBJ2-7	CASSGVSSYEQYF	TGTGCCAGCAGCGGGGTAAGCTCCTACGAGCAGTACTTC
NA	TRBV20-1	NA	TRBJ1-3	CSARGAGNTIYF	TGCAGTGCTAGGGGGGCTGGAAACACCATATATTTT
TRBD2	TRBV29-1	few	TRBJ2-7	CSARAGGPFEQYF	TGCAGCGCCCGAGCGGGAGGGCCTTTCGAGCAGTACTTC
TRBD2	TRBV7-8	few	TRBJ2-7	CASSRGLAATYEQYF	TGTGCCAGCAGCCGGGGACTAGCGGCTACCTACGAGCAGTACTTC
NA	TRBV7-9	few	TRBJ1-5	CASSLKAGQPQHF	TGTGCCAGCAGCTTAAAGGCCGGGCAGCCCCAGCATTTT
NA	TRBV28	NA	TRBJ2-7	CASSPSRQGYEQYF	TGTGCCAGCAGTCCCTCTCGGCAGGGGTACGAGCAGTACTTC
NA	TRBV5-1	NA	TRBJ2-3	CASSLGQPGADTQYF	TGCGCCAGCAGCTTGGGACAACCTGGAGCAGATACGCAGTATTTT
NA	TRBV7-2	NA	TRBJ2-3	CASSLRGSSTDTQYF	TGTGCCAGCAGCTTAAGGGGAAGTAGCACAGATACGCAGTATTTT
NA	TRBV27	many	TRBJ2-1	CASSLRGVEQFF	TGTGCCAGCAGTTTAAGGGGTGTCGAGCAGTTCTTC
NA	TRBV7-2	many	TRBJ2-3	CASSPRPFAQYF	TGTGCCAGCAGCCCTCGACCCTTCGCGCAGTATTTT
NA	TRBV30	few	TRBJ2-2	CAWRLLTGELFF	TGTGCCTGGAGACTTCTGACCGGGGAGCTGTTTTTT
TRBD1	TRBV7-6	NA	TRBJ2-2	CASSPPGQVELFF	TGTGCCAGCAGCCCTCCGGGACAGGTGGAGCTGTTTTTT
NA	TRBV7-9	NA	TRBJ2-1	CASSLGRAYNEQFF	TGTGCCAGCAGCTTAGGGAGAGCCTACAATGAGCAGTTCTTC
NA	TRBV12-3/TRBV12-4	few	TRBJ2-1	CASSLVDYPENNEQFF	TGTGCCAGCAGTTTAGTTGACTACCCCGAAAACAATGAGCAGTTCTTC
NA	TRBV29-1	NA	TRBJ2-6	CSVRQVSGANVLTF	TGCAGCGTGAGACAGGTCTCTGGGGCCAACGTCCTGACTTTC
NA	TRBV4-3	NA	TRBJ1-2	CASSGRQGLYGYTF	TGCGCCAGCAGCGGAAGGCAGGGCCTCTATGGCTACACCTTC
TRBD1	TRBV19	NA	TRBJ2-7	CASSTAGTGDYEQYF	TGTGCCAGTAGTACTGCCGGGACAGGGGACTACGAGCAGTACTTC
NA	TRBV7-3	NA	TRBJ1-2	CASSLTFGGTTFF	TGTGCCAGCAGCTTAACATTCGGGGGGACAACATTCTTC
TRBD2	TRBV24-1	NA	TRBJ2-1	CATSDLRLAGRSYNEQFF	TGTGCCACCAGTGATTTGCGGCTAGCGGGACGCTCCTACAATGAGCAGTTCTTC
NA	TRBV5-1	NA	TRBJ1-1	CASSRTTLSEAFF	TGCGCCAGCAGCCGGACGACACTCTCTGAAGCTTTCTTT
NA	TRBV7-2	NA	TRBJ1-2	CASSSGQNYGYTF	TGTGCCAGCAGCTCTGGACAAAACTATGGCTACACCTTC
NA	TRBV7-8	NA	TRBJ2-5	CASSLARQETQYF	TGTGCCAGCAGCTTAGCCAGACAAGAGACCCAGTACTTC
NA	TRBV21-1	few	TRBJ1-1	CASSKTWTNTEAFF	TGTGCCAGCAGCAAGACATGGACGAACACTGAAGCTTTCTTT
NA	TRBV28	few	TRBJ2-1	CASSPRGFSSYNEQFF	TGTGCCAGCAGTCCCCGGGGATTTAGCTCCTACAATGAGCAGTTCTTC
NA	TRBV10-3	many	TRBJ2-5	CAIKASGGQETQYF	TGTGCCATCAAAGCCAGCGGAGGCCAAGAGACCCAGTACTTC
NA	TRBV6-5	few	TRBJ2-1	CASSSLGPNEQFF	TGTGCCAGCAGTTCCCTAGGACCGAATGAGCAGTTCTTC
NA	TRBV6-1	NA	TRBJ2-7	CASSELAVSYEQYF	TGTGCCAGCAGTGAATTAGCGGTCTCCTACGAGCAGTACTTC
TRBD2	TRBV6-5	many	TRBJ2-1	CASSYSMASGSGEQFF	TGTGCCAGCAGTTACTCGATGGCTAGCGGGAGTGGTGAGCAGTTCTTC
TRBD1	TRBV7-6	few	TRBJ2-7	CASSLEERTGRDEQYF	TGTGCCAGCAGCTTAGAGGAGAGGACAGGGAGAGACGAGCAGTACTTC
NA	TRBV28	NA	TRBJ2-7	CASSLFGGHRNIKSPYEQYF	TGTGCCAGCAGTTTATTTGGTGGGCACCGAAATATCAAGAGCCCCTACGAGCAGTACTTC
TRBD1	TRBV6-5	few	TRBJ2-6	CASSYSITRGNVLTF	TGTGCCAGCAGTTACTCGATAACCAGGGGGAACGTCCTGACTTTC
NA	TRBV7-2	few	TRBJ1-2	CASSLGGHGWGYTF	TGTGCCAGCAGCTTAGGGGGCCACGGATGGGGCTACACCTTC
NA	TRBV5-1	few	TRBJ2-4	CASSLDWIGAKNIQYF	TGCGCCAGCAGCTTGGATTGGATTGGAGCCAAAAACATTCAGTACTTC
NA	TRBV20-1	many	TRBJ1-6	CSARDPNGASNSPLHF	TGCAGTGCTAGAGATCCTAACGGGGCCTCTAATTCACCCCTCCACTTT
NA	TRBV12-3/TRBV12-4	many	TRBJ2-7	CASSRGHYEQYF	TGTGCCAGTTCCAGGGGCCACTACGAGCAGTACTTC
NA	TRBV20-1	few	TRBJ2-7	CSEGRAYEQYF	TGCAGTGAAGGCCGGGCCTACGAGCAGTACTTC
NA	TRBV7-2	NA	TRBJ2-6	CASSLSGTGANVLTF	TGTGCCAGCAGCTTATCGGGTACTGGGGCCAACGTCCTGACTTTC
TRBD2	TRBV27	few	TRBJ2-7	CASRGLASSYEQYF	TGTGCCAGCAGGGGACTAGCGAGCTCCTACGAGCAGTACTTC
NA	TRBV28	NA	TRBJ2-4	CASSRDGGHIQYF	TGTGCCAGCAGCCGGGACGGCGGGCACATTCAGTACTTC
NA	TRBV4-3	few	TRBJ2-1	CASSQKPGPSTYNEQFF	TGCGCCAGCAGCCAGAAACCGGGACCCAGTACCTACAATGAGCAGTTCTTC